Presented here are 10 T cell receptor beta chains from one specimen sequenced in a study of CD8 T cells in ankylosing spondylitis. In TCRdb, the 5' RACE reads were re-called with MiXCR into one record per CDR3 protein. This table has approximately 400,000 distinct CDR3 sequences, roughly 26% appearing once. No antigen has been identified for these receptors. The study's findings and limits: A motif in TCR beta, a set of eight highly homologous variants, appeared characteristic of ankylosing spondylitis blood.

Sequencing was performed on blood, either unsorted or a sorted T cell fraction (not recorded which). These receptors came from a male donor with ankylosing spondylitis.

This clonotype was detected only a few times. This chain connects TRBV24-1 to TRBJ2-1; tentatively, D is TRBD1 (6 bases). This CDR3 has 16 amino acids. Trimming took off 4 bases at V and 6 bases at J, with 18 bases between the two ends. CDR1 is KGHDR and CDR2 is SFDVKD in the germline V gene. The CDR3 is CATSEQTGRLGNEQFF. The CDR3 DNA follows: TGTGCCACCAGTGAACAGACAGGCCGATTGGGCAATGAGCAGTTCTTC.

This clonotype occurred a few times. The CDR3 DNA reads as TGTGCCAGCCGGGAAGCAGGGTCTAAAGCCAAAAACATTCAGTACTTC. Its translation is CASREAGSKAKNIQYF. V is TRBV28 and J is TRBJ2-4; D is perhaps TRBD1 or TRBD2 (5 bases each). CDR3 length equals 16 residues. The V end lost 8 bases, the J end lost 0 bases, and 17 bases lay between the germline ends. Germline V gene data show CDR1 as MDHEN and CDR2 as SYDVKM.

The chain has TRBV5-1 and TRBJ2-3, with a tentative D call TRBD2 (6 bases). This CDR3 has 17 amino acids. Trimming took 1 base from V and 0 from J, leaving 15 bases between them. The germline CDR1 and CDR2 sequences are SGHRS and YFSETQ. The CDR3 DNA is TGCGCCAGCAGCTTGACCCTCGGGAGCTGGAGCACAGATACGCAGTATTTT. This translates into CASSLTLGSWSTDTQYF.

This chain connects TRBV4-2 to TRBJ2-1, with TRBD2 identical over 12 bases. With V trimmed by 2 bases and J by 7 bases, 6 bases remained unmatched. This CDR3 has 16 residues. Germline assignment: CDR1 LGHNA and CDR2 YNFKEQ. CDR3 residues: CASSQPGLAGLNEQFF. The CDR3 region has the DNA TGTGCCAGCAGCCAACCGGGACTAGCGGGCTTAAATGAGCAGTTCTTC.

The rearrangement joins TRBV20-1 to TRBJ2-2; the D gene is possibly TRBD2 (6 bases). There are 15 residues in the CDR3. V lost 0 bases and J 3 bases, leaving 11 bases between the germline ends. Germline V gene sequence: CDR1 DFQATT, CDR2 SNEGSKA (reference sequence). CDR3 DNA sequence: TGCAGTGCTAGAGATGGGGGGTTCGACACCGGGGAGCTGTTTTTT. Amino acids: CSARDGGFDTGELFF.

A few counts support this clonotype. This rearrangement joins TRBV12-3 or TRBV12-4 to TRBJ2-1, with D perhaps TRBD2 (5 bases). Trimming left V 5 bases short and J 4 bases short, with 15 bases between. The CDR3 runs 15 residues. The CDR3 DNA reads as TGTGCCAGCAGTCCCATGTCGGGGTTATACAATGAGCAGTTCTTC. Residues: CASSPMSGLYNEQFF.

The V gene is TRBV3-1, the J gene TRBJ2-4; D uncertain. Germline assignment: CDR1 LGHDT and CDR2 YNNKEL (reference sequence). The CDR3 is 14 residues long. V was cut by 4 bases and J by 0 bases, with 7 bases left in between. The CDR3: CASSPLLAKNIQYF. CDR3 nucleotide sequence: TGTGCCAGCAGCCCCCTACTAGCCAAAAACATTCAGTACTTC. Full variable domain (outside the CDR3, taken from reference TRBV3-1 and TRBJ2-4): DTAVSQTPKYLVTQMGNDKSIKCEQNLGHDTMYWYKQDSKKFLKIMFSYNNKELIINETVPNRFSPKSPDKAHLNLHINSLELGDSAVYFCASSPLLAKNIQYFGAGTRLSVL.

The V call is TRBV20-1, the J call TRBJ1-4; 7 bases fit TRBD1. The CDR3 is 15 amino acids. In germline, CDR1 is DFQATT, CDR2 SNEGSKA (reference sequence). Trimming at V came to 3 bases and at J to 5 bases, leaving 9 bases not matched to a gene. CDR3 bases: TGCAGTGCTAGTGGCCAGGGGGGCGAAAATGAAAAACTGTTTTTT. This gives the protein CSASGQGGENEKLFF.

This rearrangement joins TRBV20-1 to TRBJ1-2; D ambiguous. CDR1 is DFQATT and CDR2 is SNEGSKA in the germline V gene (reference sequence). V lost 6 bases and J lost 4, with 15 bases in between. The CDR3 extends over 13 amino acids. In DNA, the CDR3 is TGCAGTGCGCCAAGGGATCCCCGCTATGGCTACACCTTC. Protein product: CSAPRDPRYGYTF.

The chain is built from TRBV5-1 and TRBJ2-2; D not certain. Germline CDR1 SGHRS, CDR2 YFSETQ. V lost 6 bases to trimming and J lost 4 bases, with 10 bases between them. The length of the CDR3 is 13 residues. The CDR3 spells CASNTLPTGELFF. The CDR3 DNA sequence: TGCGCCAGCAATACCCTCCCCACCGGGGAGCTGTTTTTT.